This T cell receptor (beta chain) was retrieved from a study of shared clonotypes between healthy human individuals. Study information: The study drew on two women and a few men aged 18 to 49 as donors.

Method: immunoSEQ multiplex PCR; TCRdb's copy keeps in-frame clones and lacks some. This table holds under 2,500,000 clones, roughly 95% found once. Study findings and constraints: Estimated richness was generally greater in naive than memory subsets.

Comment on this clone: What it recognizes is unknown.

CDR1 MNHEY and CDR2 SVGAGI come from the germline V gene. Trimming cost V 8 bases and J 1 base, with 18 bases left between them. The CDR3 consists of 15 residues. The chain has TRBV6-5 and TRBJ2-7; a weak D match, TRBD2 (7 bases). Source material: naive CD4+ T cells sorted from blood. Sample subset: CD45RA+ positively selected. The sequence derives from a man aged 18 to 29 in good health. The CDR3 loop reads CASSPGGPPSYEQYF. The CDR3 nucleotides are TGTGCCAGCTCCCCCGGGGGGCCCCCGTCCTACGAGCAGTACTTC.